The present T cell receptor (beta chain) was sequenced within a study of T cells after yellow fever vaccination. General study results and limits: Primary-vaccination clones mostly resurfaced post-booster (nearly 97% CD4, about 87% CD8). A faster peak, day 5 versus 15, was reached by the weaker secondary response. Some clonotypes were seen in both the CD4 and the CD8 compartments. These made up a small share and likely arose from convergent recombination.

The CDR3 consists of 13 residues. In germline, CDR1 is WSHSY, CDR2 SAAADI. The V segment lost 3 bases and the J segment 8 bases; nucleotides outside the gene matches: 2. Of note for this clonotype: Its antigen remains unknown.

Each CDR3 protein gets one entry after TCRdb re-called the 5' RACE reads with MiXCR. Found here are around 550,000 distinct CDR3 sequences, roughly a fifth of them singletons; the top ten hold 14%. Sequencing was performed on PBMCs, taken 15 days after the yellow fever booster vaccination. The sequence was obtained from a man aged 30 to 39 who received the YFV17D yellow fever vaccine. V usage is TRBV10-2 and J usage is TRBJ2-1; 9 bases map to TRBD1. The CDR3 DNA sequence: TGCGCCAGCAGTGAACAGGGGGCACATGAGCAGTTCTTC. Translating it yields CASSEQGAHEQFF.